Sequencing of this T cell receptor (beta chain) was carried out in a study of T cell responses to AZD1222 COVID-19 vaccine. About the study: The study pooled second doses at about 4 or about 12 weeks.

Findings of the study overall: White British donors predominated, females outnumbered males, and clonal diversity was possibly underestimated. Researchers report vaccine-associated CD4 TCRs spanning spike, with dominance at 160-218 and 743-854. Repertoire samples came only from after the peak T cell response.

TCRdb keeps only in-frame clones here, not all; method: immunoSEQ multiplex PCR. The table shows some 190,000 clones, with around 89% occurring only once. CDR3 length: 14 residues. Germline CDR1 and CDR2: SGHRS and YFSETQ. V was trimmed by 0 bases and J by 9 bases, leaving 14 bases between them. As regards this clone: Its target is not known.

Sequencing was performed on peripheral blood, taken on day 0 of AZD1222 vaccination. The J gene is TRBJ2-3, the V gene TRBV5-1; maybe TRBD1 (5 bases). This TCR was sampled from an adult in good health. The CDR3 region is CASSLDLTGMTQYF. CDR3 sequence (DNA): TGCGCCAGCAGCTTGGATTTAACAGGCATGACGCAGTATTTT.